One T cell receptor beta chain is described in this entry. Antigen: not known. This record belongs to a study of graft-versus-host responses after intestinal transplantation. Background on the study: Recipients had multivisceral, liver-intestinal, or isolated intestinal transplants. The study gave all recipients anti-thymocyte globulin induction, then tacrolimus and steroids for about 3 years. Study-wide results and limits: GvH clones were identified in recipient marrow, with some first appearing in ileum or blood. Patients with graft-donor T cell macrochimerism had high graft-versus-host to host-versus-graft clonal ratios in allografts.

Trimming removed 5 bases at V and 4 bases at J, with 21 bases between. CDR3 size: 16 residues. Germline V lookup: CDR1 SGHAT, CDR2 FQNNGV. Measured with immunoSEQ multiplex PCR; TCRdb has only the in-frame clones, and not every one. There are some 100,000 clones in the sample; less than 95% occur only once, and around 0.067% lies in the top ten. This specimen was unstimulated CD8+ T cells sorted from spleen or lymph node cells, taken before transplant. This clonotype originated in a human donor who was the organ donor for an intestinal transplant. The chain combines TRBV11-2 with TRBJ2-7; a weak D match, TRBD2 (6 bases). CDR3 sequence reads: CASSGYPGGGWYEQYF. In DNA form, the CDR3 reads TGTGCCAGCAGCGGGTACCCCGGAGGAGGGTGGTACGAGCAGTACTTC.